This T cell receptor (beta chain) was captured by sequencing in a study of circulating CD8 cells and anti-PD-1 response in melanoma. TCR libraries were prepared from around 15 ng of total RNA with the QIAseq Immune Repertoire TCR panel. TCRdb passed the reads through MiXCR, listing each CDR3 protein once. The sample shows several hundred distinct CDR3 sequences, almost 8% of them seen only once. Live CD3+CD8+TCRalphabeta+ cells were sorted into four subsets by PD-1 and/or TIGIT. Note on this clonotype: Its antigen is not known.

Trimming took 6 bases from V and 2 from J; bases not matched to a gene: 12. This CDR3 spans 17 amino acids. In germline, CDR1 is KGHDR, CDR2 SFDVKD. Study-wide findings and caveats: TIGIT repertoires were least diverse, DNEG repertoires most diverse.

J is TRBJ1-2 and V is TRBV24-1; 9 positions match TRBD1. This receptor was obtained from a human donor with melanoma. The sample consisted of CD8+ T cells from PBMCs, taken at baseline or after one month of anti-PD-1 therapy (not recorded which). The CDR3 nucleotides read TGTGCCACCAGTAAGGGACAGGGTTTTGGGGCAAACTATGGCTACACCTTC. Its translation: CATSKGQGFGANYGYTF.